This T cell receptor (beta chain) was identified in a study of blood T cell repertoires in COVID-19. For the study at large: Samples of COVID-19 (acute and convalescent) were obtained from the United States, Italy and Spain. From T cells, B-cell-depleted T cells, or PBMCs came the material, which was cDNA or gDNA.

Trimming cost V 3 bases and J 0 bases, with 12 bases left between them. The germline V gene has CDR1 MDHEN and CDR2 SYDVKM. This CDR3 is 17 amino acids long. Assignment of participants to cohorts was predicated upon participant-reported clinical history. Source study methods: Scientists estimated how many nucleated cells there were by amplifying reference gene primers. TCRdb keeps only in-frame clones here, not all; method: immunoSEQ multiplex PCR. Clonal size and the V and J genes are those of that table, whereas D and trimming came from the DNA. Here the sample spans 250,000 or so clones, 70% to 90% being singletons.

This sequence was found in a woman aged 30 to 39 with acute COVID-19. The sequencing input was PBMCs or T cells enriched from blood (not recorded which). The rearrangement links TRBV28 to TRBJ1-6; D is unclear. CDR3 region: CASSFFGPRSYNSPLHF. The CDR3 nucleotides read TGTGCCAGCAGTTTTTTCGGTCCCCGCTCCTATAATTCACCCCTCCACTTT.